These 10 T cell receptor beta chains were sequenced from one sample in a study of T cells in Graves' hyperthyroidism and ophthalmopathy. Amplified TCR beta CDR3 regions came from RNA transcripts. The HTBI primer set was used in a first-round RT-PCR of the TCR CDR3. TCRdb redid the calling of the multiplex PCR reads with MiXCR, one entry per CDR3 protein. The top ten clones hold roughly 7.7% of a sample with 640,000 or so distinct CDR3 sequences, 13% to 15% of them seen once. The sequenced sample consisted of blood. The receptors originated from a woman aged 18 to 35 with Graves' ophthalmopathy.

This clonotype appeared many times. The chain employs TRBV28 and TRBJ1-4; D not resolved. The CDR3 has 16 amino acids. Germline CDR1 MDHEN, CDR2 SYDVKM. V was cut by 6 bases and J by 1 base, with 15 bases left in between. In DNA, the CDR3 is TGTGCCAGCAGGCACCGTAGATTGGTAACTAATGAAAAACTGTTTTTT. Translating gives CASRHRRLVTNEKLFF.

CDR3 sequence reads: CATSREGQPNEKLFF. The CDR3 DNA reads as TGTGCCACCAGCAGAGAGGGACAGCCTAATGAAAAACTGTTTTTT. The chain joins TRBV15 to TRBJ1-4; 7 nucleotides line up with TRBD1. Germline V lookup: CDR1 LNHNV, CDR2 YYDKDF (reference sequence). This CDR3 comprises 15 residues. V lost 0 bases and J lost 3; bases outside the gene matches: 1.

This clonotype was counted at least ten times. The rearrangement joins TRBV4-1 to TRBJ2-5; 8 bases match TRBD1. The CDR3 loop spans 15 amino acids. V dropped 3 bases and J dropped 5; count of bases not matched to a gene: 8. CDR1 is MGHRA, CDR2 YSYEKL, per germline. CDR3 amino acids: CASSHGDRFEETQYF. The CDR3 DNA sequence: TGCGCCAGCAGCCACGGGGACAGGTTTGAGGAGACCCAGTACTTC.

This clonotype showed up just a few times. J is TRBJ2-1 and V is TRBV24-1; 7 bases map to TRBD1. Germline assignment: CDR1 KGHDR and CDR2 SFDVKD. The trim removed 6 bases at V and 6 bases at J, leaving 7 bases unmatched. The CDR3 runs to 14 residues. This CDR3 reads CATSKGAPFNEQFF. CDR3 in DNA: TGTGCCACCAGTAAGGGGGCCCCCTTCAATGAGCAGTTCTTC.

This clonotype was counted ten times or more. The chain employs TRBV7-3 and TRBJ2-1, with a possible D match to TRBD1 (6 bases). The CDR3 extends over 13 amino acids. V lost 5 bases and J 3 bases, leaving 8 bases between the germline ends. Germline CDR1 reads SGHTA; CDR2 reads FQGTGA. CDR3 coding DNA: TGTGCCAGCAGCCCGGGACACTACAATGAGCAGTTCTTC. This sequence encodes CASSPGHYNEQFF.

This clonotype appeared many times. The chain joins TRBV20-1 to TRBJ2-7; D is ambiguous. CDR1 DFQATT and CDR2 SNEGSKA come from the germline V gene (reference sequence). Between the trimmed V and J ends, which lost 6 bases and 2 bases, there was a span of 14 bases. The length of the CDR3 is 13 residues. CDR3: CSARSGLTYEQYF. As DNA, the CDR3 is TGCAGTGCGAGATCGGGCCTAACCTACGAGCAGTACTTC.

The chain employs TRBV6-2 or TRBV6-3 and TRBJ1-1; D is undetermined. Germline-derived CDR1 and CDR2 are MNHEY and SVGEGT. The CDR3 is 17 amino acids. The V end lost 0 bases, the J end lost 3 bases, and 17 bases lay between the germline ends. The CDR3 sequence: CASSYSMYKVWDTEAFF. Written as DNA, the CDR3 is TGTGCCAGCAGTTACTCGATGTATAAGGTCTGGGACACTGAAGCTTTCTTT.

Ten or more counts support this clonotype. This sequence joins TRBV12-3 or TRBV12-4 and TRBJ2-2; a weak D match, TRBD1 (5 bases). The V end was cut by 3 bases, the J end by 6 bases, with 8 bases between. The CDR3 is made up of 13 amino acids. The CDR3 here is CASSFQGAGELFF. The CDR3 DNA follows: TGTGCCAGCAGTTTCCAAGGGGCCGGGGAGCTGTTTTTT.

This clonotype was recorded many times. The chain links TRBV2 to TRBJ2-7; 7 bases are a match to TRBD1. Looked up from germline, CDR1 is SNHLY and CDR2 is FYNNEI. The CDR3 totals 13 residues. V shed 6 bases, J shed 3 bases, and the junction held 5 bases outside the gene matches. In nucleotides, the CDR3 is TGTGCCAGCAGCCGAAGACAGGGCTACGAGCAGTACTTC. Translated, it gives CASSRRQGYEQYF.

This chain uses TRBV20-1 with TRBJ2-7; perhaps D is TRBD1 or TRBD2 (5 bases each). V was cut by 0 bases and J by 1 base, with 16 bases left in between. There are 16 residues in the CDR3. Germline-derived CDR1 and CDR2 are DFQATT and SNEGSKA (reference sequence). DNA of the CDR3: TGCAGTGCTAGAGATGGGACCTCGGTAGAGTCCTACGAGCAGTACTTC. The encoded protein is CSARDGTSVESYEQYF.